The 18 T cell receptor beta chains listed next were all sequenced from one sample in a study of glioma-infiltrating T cells. Amplification of TCR alpha and beta CDR3 regions from RNA used iRepertoire nested multiplex PCR. Using its own MiXCR run on the multiplex PCR reads, TCRdb lists one record per CDR3 protein. The sample contains about 200,000 distinct CDR3 sequences, around 32% of which appear only once. Material: glioma tissue, nonneoplastic brain tissue, or PBMCs (not recorded which). All receptors come from a human donor with low-grade glioma or glioblastoma, undergoing nonglioma brain surgery, or in good health (not recorded which).

The V call is TRBV7-9, the J call TRBJ2-7; 8 nucleotides agree with TRBD2. V lost 6 bases, J lost 7 bases, and 17 bases stayed unmatched. Germline CDR1 is SEHNR and CDR2 is FQNEAQ (reference sequence). CDR3 length: 16 amino acids. The CDR3 bases are TGTGCCAGCAGATATCTAGCGGGTGCGTCCTACAATGAGCAGTACTTC. This sequence encodes CASRYLAGASYNEQYF.

Concerning this clonotype itself: A much bigger clone sits one base away, suggesting this may be a read error. The chain combines TRBV3-1 with TRBJ2-7, with unresolved D. Germline lookup yields CDR1 LGHDT and CDR2 YNNKEL (reference sequence). Between the trimmed V and J ends, which lost 9 bases and 4 bases, there was a span of 13 bases. The CDR3 runs to 12 residues. The CDR3 region is CARSPSLYEQYF. The CDR3 DNA reads as TGTGCCAGGTCACCAAGTCTTTACGAGCAGTACTTC.

This clonotype has just a few counts. J is TRBJ2-7 and V is TRBV11-2, with a possible D match to TRBD1 (6 bases). The length of the CDR3 is 15 residues. Germline CDR1 and CDR2: SGHAT and FQNNGV. Trimming took off 3 bases at V and 2 bases at J, with 14 bases between the two ends. In DNA form, the CDR3 reads TGTGCCAGCAGCTTCTTTAGGGGGATTACCTACGAGCAGTACTTC. It codes for CASSFFRGITYEQYF.

This clonotype was seen ten or more times. The chain combines TRBV19 with TRBJ2-1; perhaps TRBD1 as D (6 bases). The CDR3 length is 15 residues. With 5 bases removed from V and 5 bases from J, the gap between germline ends came to 16 bases. Germline CDR1 reads LNHDA; CDR2 reads SQIVND (reference sequence). CDR3 region: CASSARDRLNNEQFF. The CDR3 DNA reads TGTGCCAGTAGTGCAAGAGACAGGCTAAACAATGAGCAGTTCTTC.

This clonotype was observed many times. The chain carries TRBV12-3 or TRBV12-4 and TRBJ2-7, with 9 bases identical to TRBD1. CDR3 length: 15 residues. J gave up 3 bases and V 5 bases, and 8 bases lay outside the gene matches. The CDR3 here is CASSRPGTGFYEQYF. The CDR3 region has the DNA TGTGCCAGCAGTCGACCCGGGACAGGGTTCTACGAGCAGTACTTC.

V is TRBV6-1 and J is TRBJ2-1; the match to TRBD2 covers 11 bases. CDR1 MNHNS and CDR2 SASEGT come from the germline V gene. The CDR3 is 16 residues long. With V trimmed by 8 bases and J by 5 bases, 11 bases remained unmatched. The CDR3 coding sequence is TGTGCCAGCCTGACGGAGGTTAGCGGGAGGGACAATGAGCAGTTCTTC. This gives the protein CASLTEVSGRDNEQFF.

The V and J genes are TRBV12-3 or TRBV12-4 and TRBJ2-1; D is unclear. This CDR3 has 11 amino acids. V lost 6 bases, J lost 10 bases, and 10 bases lay in between. CDR3 residues: CASSTEGEQFF. Here the CDR3 DNA reads TGTGCCAGCAGCACAGAAGGGGAGCAGTTCTTC.

The V and J genes are TRBV6-1 and TRBJ2-7; 11 nucleotides agree with TRBD2. Unmatched junction bases numbered 5, after V lost 0 bases and J lost 1 base. This CDR3 has 17 amino acids. Germline CDR1 MNHNS, CDR2 SASEGT. The CDR3 nucleotides are TGTGCCAGCAGTGAAGCACAGACTAGCGGGGCTTCCTACGAGCAGTACTTC. Amino acids: CASSEAQTSGASYEQYF.

Comments on this clonotype: Being one base from a much bigger clone, this may be a read error. This chain connects TRBV27 to TRBJ2-7; 10 bases match TRBD1. CDR3 size: 13 residues. The trim removed 6 bases at V and 5 bases at J, leaving 4 bases unmatched. Germline V CDR1 and CDR2: MNHEY, SMNVEV (reference sequence). The CDR3 nucleotides are TGTGCCAGCAGACCGGGACAGGGGAACGAGCAGTACTTC. This codes for CASRPGQGNEQYF.

In its sample, this clonotype was seen many times. The rearrangement links TRBV6-1 to TRBJ1-5; perhaps TRBD1 as D (5 bases). Trimming removed 7 bases at V and 0 bases at J, with 10 bases between. From germline, CDR1 is MNHNS and CDR2 SASEGT. The CDR3 is made up of 14 amino acids. The CDR3 region is CASTLQDSNQPQHF. The CDR3 bases are TGTGCCAGCACGCTACAGGATAGCAATCAGCCCCAGCATTTT.

With regard to this clonotype: Just one base apart from a much larger clone, this may be a read error. The chain carries TRBV19 and TRBJ2-7; D call uncertain. Trimming left V 4 bases short and J 4 bases short, with 8 bases between. The CDR3 is 12 residues long. Germline values: CDR1 LNHDA, CDR2 SQIVND (reference sequence). The CDR3 spells CASSTSWYEQYF. The CDR3 nucleotides are TGTGCCAGTAGTACTTCATGGTACGAGCAGTACTTC.

This clonotype appeared many times. Written as DNA, the CDR3 is TGCAGCGTAGTAGCGGGGACCAAAGAGACCCAGTACTTC. Encoded protein: CSVVAGTKETQYF. This chain joins TRBV29-1 and TRBJ2-5; TRBD2 matches 8 bases. The CDR3 contains 13 residues. The ends lost 6 bases at V and 3 bases at J; junction bases unmatched: 6. In germline, CDR1 is SQVTM, CDR2 ANQGSEA.

V usage is TRBV20-1 and J usage is TRBJ2-7, with TRBD2 identical over 11 bases. V was pared by 0 bases and J by 10 bases, with 11 bases of the junction left unmatched. This CDR3 region has 15 residues. CDR1 DFQATT and CDR2 SNEGSKA come from the germline V gene (reference sequence). The CDR3 region is CSARDLPTSGNFQYF. The CDR3 DNA reads as TGCAGTGCTAGAGATCTTCCGACTAGCGGGAACTTCCAGTACTTC.

Ten or more counts support this clonotype. The chain is built from TRBV12-3 or TRBV12-4 and TRBJ1-1, with D perhaps TRBD1 (5 bases). The CDR3 totals 13 residues. V lost 3 bases to trimming and J lost 4 bases, with 9 bases between them. This chain's CDR3 is CASSFRQFTEAFF. The CDR3 coding sequence is TGTGCCAGCAGTTTCCGACAGTTCACTGAAGCTTTCTTT.

This clonotype has a count of ten or more. In DNA form, the CDR3 reads TGTGCCAGCGCCCTGGGCGAAGCGTCGCACACTGAAGCTTTCTTT. Translating gives CASALGEASHTEAFF. V gene TRBV7-9 combines with J gene TRBJ1-1; D gene uncertain. The V gene lost 8 bases and the J gene lost 3 bases, with 19 bases spanning the gap. This CDR3 contains 15 residues. Germline V gives CDR1 SEHNR, CDR2 FQNEAQ (reference sequence).

To note about this clonotype: With a much larger clone just one base away, this may be a read error. The gene calls are TRBV3-1 and TRBJ2-1; no definite D call. The CDR3 has 15 amino acids. CDR1 LGHDT and CDR2 YNNKEL come from the germline V gene (reference sequence). V lost 5 bases and J 8 bases, leaving 19 bases between the germline ends. CDR3 bases: TGTGCCAGCAGCTTGAATCTGGGTAGGGCAGATGAGCAGTTCTTC. It is translated as CASSLNLGRADEQFF.

This clonotype was recorded at least ten times. The chain carries TRBV28 and TRBJ2-5, with D possibly being TRBD1 or TRBD2 (7 bases each). CDR3 length equals 15 residues. V dropped 10 bases and J dropped 2 bases, with 20 bases sitting between them. Germline values: CDR1 MDHEN, CDR2 SYDVKM. The CDR3 sequence: CATGGHDRAQETQYF. DNA for the CDR3: TGTGCCACGGGGGGACACGACAGGGCGCAAGAGACCCAGTACTTC.

This clonotype has a count of ten or more. V is TRBV6-2 or TRBV6-3 and J is TRBJ2-6; D gene unclear. CDR1 and CDR2 (germline): MNHEY, SVGEGT. The germline V and J ends were trimmed by 2 bases and 4 bases, with 12 bases remaining between them. This CDR3 is built from 16 residues. In DNA form, the CDR3 reads TGTGCCAGCAGTTACGCATGGGATGCCGGGGCCAACGTCCTGACTTTC. This sequence encodes CASSYAWDAGANVLTF.